A selection of T cell receptor beta chains follows, all from one sample in a study of OX40 agonist ivuxolimab in advanced cancers. Method: immunoSEQ multiplex PCR; TCRdb's copy keeps in-frame clones and lacks some. The sample lists roughly 50,000 clones, about 86% seen once, with about 1% in the top ten. The sequencing here drew on CD4+ or CD8+ T cells sorted from blood, taken in a trial of the OX40 agonist ivuxolimab. Source of these receptors: an adult with an advanced solid tumor such as melanoma, head and neck, liver or kidney cancer. The CDR3 runs from the conserved cysteine through the conserved F or W. A D gene is named only where the DNA matches it firmly. A clone size is listed for some rows: how often the clone was seen (once, few, many), or a class if it is expanded.

d_gene: TRBD1
j_gene: TRBJ1-1
abundance: NA
v_gene: TRBV19
CDR3nt: TGTGCCAGTAGGTACGGGACAGAGAACACTGAAGCTTTCTTT
CDR3aa: CASRYGTENTEAFF

d_gene: TRBD1
j_gene: TRBJ1-3
abundance: NA
v_gene: TRBV7-6
CDR3nt: TGTGCCAGCAGCCCCAGCGGGATCGGCCAGGGGGGAAACACCACATATTTT
CDR3aa: CASSPSGIGQGGNTTYF

d_gene: NA
j_gene: TRBJ2-3
abundance: NA
v_gene: TRBV10-1
CDR3nt: TGCGCCAGCAGTCGCACAAGGGGGGCAGATACGCAGTATTTT
CDR3aa: CASSRTRGADTQYF

d_gene: NA
j_gene: TRBJ2-7
abundance: NA
v_gene: TRBV28
CDR3nt: TGTGCCAGCACCACCGCGGGGTACTACGAGCAGTACTTC
CDR3aa: CASTTAGYYEQYF

d_gene: NA
j_gene: TRBJ2-1
abundance: NA
v_gene: TRBV4-1
CDR3nt: TGCGCCAGCAGCCAAGTACGGAGAGTAAGCTCCTACAATGAGCAGTTCTTC
CDR3aa: CASSQVRRVSSYNEQFF

d_gene: TRBD2
j_gene: TRBJ2-4
abundance: once
v_gene: TRBV2
CDR3nt: TGTGCCAGCAACACCGGAGAGGGCAGCGGGGACATTCAGTACTTC
CDR3aa: CASNTGEGSGDIQYF

d_gene: TRBD1
j_gene: TRBJ1-4
abundance: NA
v_gene: TRBV15
CDR3nt: TGTGCCACCAGCAGAGCTAGGGGGCTGTTTGAAAAACTGTTTTTT
CDR3aa: CATSRARGLFEKLFF

d_gene: NA
j_gene: TRBJ1-2
abundance: NA
v_gene: TRBV14
CDR3nt: TGTGCCAGCAGCCAAGTCGCGGCTTATGGCTACACCTTC
CDR3aa: CASSQVAAYGYTF

d_gene: NA
j_gene: TRBJ2-1
abundance: NA
v_gene: TRBV6-4
CDR3nt: TGTGCCAGCAGTATTAGAGGCGACAATGAGCAGTTCTTC
CDR3aa: CASSIRGDNEQFF

d_gene: TRBD2
j_gene: TRBJ2-7
abundance: few
v_gene: TRBV7-8
CDR3nt: TGTGCCAGCAGCAAAGTGGCTAGCGGGGGTTACTACGAGCAGTACTTC
CDR3aa: CASSKVASGGYYEQYF

d_gene: NA
j_gene: TRBJ1-2
abundance: NA
v_gene: TRBV11-1
CDR3nt: TGTGCCAGCAGCTCGGGGGACCAGAGCGGCTACACCTTC
CDR3aa: CASSSGDQSGYTF

d_gene: NA
j_gene: TRBJ1-3
abundance: NA
v_gene: TRBV5-1
CDR3nt: TGCGCCAGCAGCCATCAGGGTGTATTGGGAAACACCATATATTTT
CDR3aa: CASSHQGVLGNTIYF

d_gene: TRBD2
j_gene: TRBJ2-2
abundance: NA
v_gene: TRBV7-2
CDR3nt: TGTGCCAGCGGCGGGGGGCGCACCGGGGAGCTGTTTTTT
CDR3aa: CASGGGRTGELFF

d_gene: TRBD2
j_gene: TRBJ2-5
abundance: NA
v_gene: TRBV5-1
CDR3nt: TGCGCCAGCAGCCCTACGGGAGGGAAGGAGACCCAGTACTTC
CDR3aa: CASSPTGGKETQYF

d_gene: NA
j_gene: TRBJ2-3
abundance: NA
v_gene: TRBV18
CDR3nt: TGTGCCAGCTCACGGGATGCAGCTAGCACAGATACGCAGTATTTT
CDR3aa: CASSRDAASTDTQYF

d_gene: TRBD1
j_gene: TRBJ2-2
abundance: once
v_gene: TRBV7-2
CDR3nt: TGTGCCAGCACCCGGGACAGAGGCACCGGGGAGCTGTTTTTT
CDR3aa: CASTRDRGTGELFF

d_gene: NA
j_gene: TRBJ2-1
abundance: NA
v_gene: TRBV28
CDR3nt: TGTGCCAGCAGTTCCGGGACGATCTACAATGAGCAGTTCTTC
CDR3aa: CASSSGTIYNEQFF

d_gene: NA
j_gene: TRBJ2-3
abundance: NA
v_gene: TRBV12-5
CDR3nt: TGTGCTAGAGGGTGCAGGCCGCTCACAGATACGCAGTATTTT
CDR3aa: CARGCRPLTDTQYF

d_gene: NA
j_gene: TRBJ2-2
abundance: NA
v_gene: TRBV7-3
CDR3nt: TGTGCCAGCAGCCCAAACGGAGGCACCGGGGAGCTGTTTTTT
CDR3aa: CASSPNGGTGELFF

d_gene: NA
j_gene: TRBJ1-2
abundance: once
v_gene: TRBV7-2
CDR3nt: TGTGCCAGCAGCTTAGACATGGGGAGCTATGGCTACACCTTC
CDR3aa: CASSLDMGSYGYTF

d_gene: TRBD1
j_gene: TRBJ1-2
abundance: NA
v_gene: TRBV11-2
CDR3nt: TGTGCCAGCAGCTTAGAGTGGGCGACAGGGGGCATCGATGGCTACACCTTC
CDR3aa: CASSLEWATGGIDGYTF

d_gene: NA
j_gene: TRBJ1-6
abundance: NA
v_gene: TRBV30
CDR3nt: TGTGCCTGGAGGCCCAGGAAGGGAGAATATTCACCCCTCCACTTT
CDR3aa: CAWRPRKGEYSPLHF

d_gene: TRBD1
j_gene: TRBJ2-2
abundance: NA
v_gene: TRBV5-5
CDR3nt: TGTGCCAGCAGCGTGGACAGGAGGAACACCGGGGAGCTGTTTTTT
CDR3aa: CASSVDRRNTGELFF

d_gene: TRBD1
j_gene: TRBJ1-6
abundance: NA
v_gene: TRBV7-3
CDR3nt: TGTGCCAGCAGCCCGACAGGGGGTCGGAATTCACCCCTCCACTTT
CDR3aa: CASSPTGGRNSPLHF

d_gene: NA
j_gene: TRBJ1-4
abundance: NA
v_gene: TRBV12-5
CDR3nt: TGTGCTAGTGGGACAGGAGGGAACCCCGAAAAACTGTTTTTT
CDR3aa: CASGTGGNPEKLFF

d_gene: NA
j_gene: TRBJ2-2
abundance: NA
v_gene: TRBV27
CDR3nt: TGTGCCAGCAGTTTAGTCGGGGCGAACACCGGGGAGCTGTTTTTT
CDR3aa: CASSLVGANTGELFF

d_gene: NA
j_gene: TRBJ2-5
abundance: NA
v_gene: TRBV7-9
CDR3nt: TGTGCCAGCAGCTTAGGGGGTAGCGGCCAAGAGACCCAGTACTTC
CDR3aa: CASSLGGSGQETQYF

d_gene: NA
j_gene: TRBJ2-6
abundance: NA
v_gene: TRBV5-1
CDR3nt: TGCGCCAGCAGCCTTACAGTCTCTGGGGCCAACGTCCTGACTTTC
CDR3aa: CASSLTVSGANVLTF

d_gene: TRBD1
j_gene: TRBJ2-7
abundance: NA
v_gene: TRBV7-8
CDR3nt: TGTGCCAGCAGCTATGGTCGACAGGGGACCTACGAGCAGTACTTC
CDR3aa: CASSYGRQGTYEQYF

d_gene: NA
j_gene: TRBJ2-5
abundance: NA
v_gene: TRBV18
CDR3nt: TGTGCCAGCTCACCACTTGAAAGTCAAGAGACCCAGTACTTC
CDR3aa: CASSPLESQETQYF

d_gene: NA
j_gene: TRBJ2-7
abundance: few
v_gene: TRBV7-2
CDR3nt: TGTGCCAGCACCTTAGGGGGGGGGAGCCACTCCTACGAGCAGTACTTC
CDR3aa: CASTLGGGSHSYEQYF

d_gene: TRBD1
j_gene: TRBJ2-7
abundance: NA
v_gene: TRBV5-1
CDR3nt: TGCGCCAGCAGCTTGGTGGTCGGACAGGGCTCCTACGAGCAGTACTTC
CDR3aa: CASSLVVGQGSYEQYF

d_gene: TRBD1
j_gene: TRBJ2-7
abundance: NA
v_gene: TRBV5-1
CDR3nt: TGCGCCAGCAGAAGACAGGGAAGTTCCTACGAGCAGTACTTC
CDR3aa: CASRRQGSSYEQYF

d_gene: NA
j_gene: TRBJ1-3
abundance: NA
v_gene: TRBV13
CDR3nt: TGTGCCAGCAGCCTACCCCCTGGAGGGGGACGTGGAAACACCATATATTTT
CDR3aa: CASSLPPGGGRGNTIYF

d_gene: NA
j_gene: TRBJ1-2
abundance: NA
v_gene: TRBV6-5
CDR3nt: TGTGCCAGCAGACCACAGGGACGTGGCTATGGCTACACCTTC
CDR3aa: CASRPQGRGYGYTF

d_gene: TRBD2
j_gene: TRBJ2-2
abundance: NA
v_gene: TRBV9
CDR3nt: TGTGCCAGCAGCCCCCGGGGGACTAGCGGAAACACCGGGGAGCTGTTTTTT
CDR3aa: CASSPRGTSGNTGELFF

d_gene: NA
j_gene: TRBJ2-3
abundance: NA
v_gene: TRBV18
CDR3nt: TGTGCCAGCTCAACAAGCACAGATACGCAGTATTTT
CDR3aa: CASSTSTDTQYF

d_gene: NA
j_gene: TRBJ2-5
abundance: NA
v_gene: TRBV9
CDR3nt: TGTGCCAGCAGCGTAGGAAGGCAGTTGGGAGAGACCCAGTACTTC
CDR3aa: CASSVGRQLGETQYF

d_gene: NA
j_gene: TRBJ1-3
abundance: NA
v_gene: TRBV19
CDR3nt: TGTGCCAGTAGGACCGCCAGCTCTGGAAACACCATATATTTT
CDR3aa: CASRTASSGNTIYF

d_gene: NA
j_gene: TRBJ2-6
abundance: NA
v_gene: TRBV2
CDR3nt: TGTGCCAGCAGTTCCCAAGGCGGTAGGGCCAACGTCCTGACTTTC
CDR3aa: CASSSQGGRANVLTF

d_gene: NA
j_gene: TRBJ2-5
abundance: NA
v_gene: TRBV5-1
CDR3nt: TGCGCCAGCAGCTTGGCGCAAGAGACCCAGTACTTC
CDR3aa: CASSLAQETQYF

d_gene: TRBD2
j_gene: TRBJ2-3
abundance: NA
v_gene: TRBV9
CDR3nt: TGTGCCAGCAGCTCGGGGGGAGCAGGGAGAAGTGATACGCAGTATTTT
CDR3aa: CASSSGGAGRSDTQYF